This TCR beta chain was identified in a study of identical twins. Trimming left V 3 bases short and J 3 bases short, with 21 bases between. The CDR3 is made up of 17 amino acids. TCRdb reprocessed the 5' RACE reads with MiXCR, giving one entry per CDR3 protein. The sample consists of about 730,000 distinct CDR3 sequences, about 20% of them appearing once. These data were also reused for a study on T cells expressing NK-cell markers.

This chain links TRBV12-3 or TRBV12-4 with TRBJ2-7; unclear D gene. The receptor comes from a woman younger than 35 in good health. The sequenced material came from PBMCs. CDR3 nucleotides: TGTGCCAGCAGTTTCTACTTTCGTTTTGGGTTCCTCTACGAGCAGTACTTC. It yields the protein CASSFYFRFGFLYEQYF.